This T cell receptor beta chain originates from a study of blood T cell repertoires in COVID-19. The CDR3 extends over 16 amino acids. The V and J ends lost 7 bases and 0 bases, in that order; junction bases with no gene match: 9. Germline-derived CDR1 and CDR2 are WNHNN and SYGVQD (reference sequence). Only in-frame clones appear in the TCRdb table, and some are missing; sequencing was by immunoSEQ multiplex PCR. The sample has 200,000 to 300,000 clones; 84% are singletons. The chain has TRBV10-1 and TRBJ1-3; 7 nucleotides agree with TRBD1. The sample was peripheral blood. The TCR was taken from a man aged 45 to 65 with acute or convalescent COVID-19. The CDR3 spells CASKLYRGTSGNTIYF. The CDR3 DNA reads as TGCGCCAGCAAACTCTACAGGGGCACCTCTGGAAACACCATATATTTT.